The 21 T cell receptor beta chains presented below share a single source sample, sequenced in a study of CD8+CD57+ T cells in acquired aplastic anemia. It was patients with CD8+CD57+ cell expansion by flow cytometry who were chosen for sequencing. Genomic DNA, serving as template, underwent TCR beta VDJ and CDR3 profiling. Each CDR3 protein gets one entry after TCRdb re-called the reads with MiXCR. The table has some 150,000 distinct CDR3 sequences, roughly two thirds seen once. Material: sorted CD4+, CD8+, or CD8+CD57+ T cells (not recorded which) from PBMCs. The receptors were sampled from a human donor with aplastic anemia.

The chain couples TRBV9 to TRBJ2-7; 10 bases are a match to TRBD1. The CDR3 covers 16 residues. Trimming took 0 bases from V and 7 from J; bases not matched to a gene: 10. Germline V gives CDR1 SGDLS, CDR2 YYNGEE. The CDR3 nucleotides are TGTGCCAGCAGCGTAGACTGGGACAGGGGAATTAAAGAGCAGTACTTC. This sequence encodes CASSVDWDRGIKEQYF. Variable domain in full (rest from reference TRBV9 and TRBJ2-7): DSGVTQTPKHLITATGQRVTLRCSPRSGDLSVYWYQQSLDQGLQFLIQYYNGEERAKGNILERFSAQQFPDLHSELNLSSLELGDSALYFCASSVDWDRGIKEQYFGPGTRLTVT.

V gene TRBV5-1 combines with J gene TRBJ2-7; D is tentatively TRBD1 or TRBD2 (5 bases each). V shed 4 bases and J shed 3 bases, with 14 bases lying between them. CDR1 is SGHRS and CDR2 is YFSETQ in the germline V gene. The CDR3 sequence is 14 residues long. The chain's CDR3 is CASSNRDRDYEQYF. CDR3 DNA: TGCGCCAGCAGCAACCGGGACCGAGACTACGAGCAGTACTTC.

This chain links TRBV5-1 with TRBJ2-5; no definite D call. The germline V gene has CDR1 SGHRS and CDR2 YFSETQ. The CDR3 is made up of 13 amino acids. V lost 0 bases to trimming and J lost 3 bases, with 6 bases between them. The CDR3 DNA is TGCGCCAGCAGCTTGGCCTGGGAAGAGACCCAGTACTTC. Its protein is CASSLAWEETQYF. The complete variable domain, with remaining parts taken from reference TRBV5-1 and TRBJ2-5, reads KAGVTQTPRYLIKTRGQQVTLSCSPISGHRSVSWYQQTPGQGLQFLFEYFSETQRNKGNFPGRFSGRQFSNSRSEMNVSTLELGDSALYLCASSLAWEETQYFGPGTRLLVL.

The V call is TRBV9, the J call TRBJ2-7, with TRBD2 matching 8 bases. The CDR3 runs 16 residues. The V segment lost 5 bases and the J segment 0 bases; nucleotides outside the gene matches: 10. Germline values: CDR1 SGDLS, CDR2 YYNGEE. CDR3 bases: TGTGCCAGCAGTACCCGCGGGGGGCCCTTCTCCTACGAGCAGTACTTC. It specifies CASSTRGGPFSYEQYF.

In its sample, this clonotype was seen once. The chain links TRBV7-9 to TRBJ2-3; 11 nucleotides align to TRBD2. CDR3 size: 16 residues. Germline assignment: CDR1 SEHNR and CDR2 FQNEAQ (reference sequence). The J segment lost 2 bases and the V segment lost 4 bases, leaving 5 bases of the junction unmatched. The CDR3 coding sequence is TGTGCCAGCAGCTCACTAGCGGGGGCCCCCACAGATACGCAGTATTTT. It yields the protein CASSSLAGAPTDTQYF.

The rearrangement links TRBV7-9 to TRBJ2-7; 8 nucleotides line up with TRBD1. The CDR3 runs to 16 residues. The junction had 7 bases not matched to a gene; V was cut back by 2 bases and J by 1 base. Per germline, CDR1 SEHNR and CDR2 FQNEAQ (reference sequence). In nucleotides, the CDR3 is TGTGCCAGCAGCTTAATGAGCACAGGGGGTTCCTACGAGCAGTACTTC. Protein sequence: CASSLMSTGGSYEQYF. Full variable domain (outside the CDR3, taken from reference TRBV7-9 and TRBJ2-7): DTGVSQNPRHKITKRGQNVTFRCDPISEHNRLYWYRQTLGQGPEFLTYFQNEAQLEKSRLLSDRFSAERPKGSFSTLEIQRTEQGDSAMYLCASSLMSTGGSYEQYFGPGTRLTVT.

This chain uses TRBV6-5 with TRBJ1-6, with D unclear. Germline V gene lookup returns CDR1 MNHEY and CDR2 SVGAGI. V gave up 0 bases and J gave up 10 bases, with 10 bases separating them. The CDR3 runs to 14 residues. CDR3 residues: CASSYSYSGSPLHF. CDR3 nucleotides: TGTGCCAGCAGTTACTCCTATAGCGGCTCACCCCTCCACTTT.

The CDR3 loop reads CASSVDSGRARETQYF. The CDR3 coding sequence is TGTGCCAGCAGCGTAGATAGCGGGAGGGCCAGAGAGACCCAGTACTTC. The gene calls are TRBV9 and TRBJ2-5, with 11 nucleotides matching TRBD2. V shed 0 bases, J shed 4 bases, and the junction held 5 bases outside the gene matches. This CDR3 has 16 residues. Looked up from germline, CDR1 is SGDLS and CDR2 is YYNGEE.

V is TRBV25-1 and J is TRBJ2-7; a weak D match, TRBD1 (5 bases). V was shortened by 6 bases and J by 0 bases, with 15 bases between the two germline ends. The CDR3 is 15 residues long. The V gene's germline CDR1 is MGHDK and CDR2 SYGVNS. CDR3 sequence reads: CASSLGLTGSYEQYF. The DNA for the CDR3 is TGTGCCAGCAGCTTGGGTCTAACAGGCTCCTACGAGCAGTACTTC.

This chain joins TRBV20-1 and TRBJ1-5; 7 bases fit TRBD1. Germline V gene lookup returns CDR1 DFQATT and CDR2 SNEGSKA (reference sequence). The CDR3 consists of 13 residues. With V trimmed by 5 bases and J by 3 bases, 4 bases remained unmatched. Written as DNA, the CDR3 is TGCAGTGCTTGGACAGGTTACAATCAGCCCCAGCATTTT. It translates to CSAWTGYNQPQHF.

For this clonotype: An end of the junction does not agree with germline; a read error may underlie this. This chain joins TRBV25-1 and TRBJ2-7; D gene unclear. The CDR3 loop spans 12 amino acids. Germline CDR1 reads MGHDK; CDR2 reads SYGVNS. For the CDR3, the DNA is TGTGCCAGCAGTGGTGGTTCCTACGAGCAGCACTTC. This sequence encodes CASSGGSYEQHF.

This clonotype appeared once. This chain joins TRBV15 and TRBJ1-2; D is uncertain. Germline V gene data show CDR1 as LNHNV and CDR2 as YYDKDF (reference sequence). Deletions cut 2 bases from V and 8 bases from J, with 18 bases between. This CDR3 comprises 15 residues. The CDR3 nucleotides read TGTGCCACCAGCAGATCATTGGGGAGATCCAGCGGCTACACCTTC. Protein product: CATSRSLGRSSGYTF.

Remarks on this clonotype: An end of the junction does not agree with germline; a read error may underlie this. This chain links TRBV6-1 with TRBJ2-1; 9 bases align to TRBD2. The CDR3 is made up of 16 amino acids. Germline CDR1 is MNHNS and CDR2 is SASEGT. The CDR3 nucleotides are TGTGCCATCAGTGCCCTACCGCGGGAGGGCCGCAATGAGCAGTTCTTC. This codes for CAISALPREGRNEQFF.

The CDR3 region has the DNA TGTGCCATCAGTGACCAGGGCCAGCCCCAGCATTTT. It translates to CAISDQGQPQHF. The genes are TRBV10-3 and TRBJ1-5; possible D gene TRBD1, 5 bases. This CDR3 comprises 12 residues. Per the germline V gene, CDR1 is ENHRY and CDR2 is SYGVKD. V was shortened by 3 bases and J by 7 bases, with 7 bases between the two germline ends.

The chain has TRBV19 and TRBJ2-5; TRBD1 is a possible D gene (6 bases). This CDR3 region has 14 residues. Germline CDR1 reads LNHDA; CDR2 reads SQIVND (reference sequence). Trimming removed 6 bases from V and 5 bases from J, with 16 bases in between. CDR3 sequence (DNA): TGTGCCAGTAGGCAACAGGGTGGTGTGGAGACCCAGTACTTC. The encoded protein is CASRQQGGVETQYF.

This rearrangement joins TRBV9 to TRBJ2-1; a possible D gene is TRBD1 (6 bases). Germline CDR1 is SGDLS and CDR2 is YYNGEE. Trimming removed 4 bases from V and 7 bases from J, with 9 bases in between. The CDR3 covers 12 residues. Here the CDR3 reads CASSFTGNEQFF. Written as DNA, the CDR3 is TGTGCCAGCAGCTTCACAGGGAATGAGCAGTTCTTC.

The gene calls are TRBV7-9 and TRBJ2-5; 11 nucleotides agree with TRBD2. Germline V gives CDR1 SEHNR, CDR2 FQNEAQ (reference sequence). Losses at the gene ends were 3 bases for V and 5 bases for J; bases not matched to a gene: 2. This CDR3 is built from 14 residues. This CDR3 is CASSFSGRVETQYF. CDR3 DNA: TGTGCCAGCAGCTTTAGCGGGAGGGTGGAGACCCAGTACTTC. Full variable domain (rest looked up from reference TRBV7-9 and TRBJ2-5): DTGVSQNPRHKITKRGQNVTFRCDPISEHNRLYWYRQTLGQGPEFLTYFQNEAQLEKSRLLSDRFSAERPKGSFSTLEIQRTEQGDSAMYLCASSFSGRVETQYFGPGTRLLVL.

The chain carries TRBV7-2 and TRBJ1-6; D not resolved. Germline V lookup: CDR1 SGHTA, CDR2 FQGNSA. The V end was cut by 6 bases, the J end by 8 bases, with 11 bases between. There are 13 residues in the CDR3. This chain's CDR3 is CASRLRPDSPLHF. The CDR3 nucleotides are TGTGCCAGCAGACTCAGGCCGGATTCACCCCTCCACTTT.

This sequence joins TRBV15 and TRBJ2-7; D is perhaps TRBD1 or TRBD2 (5 bases each). Trimming took 0 bases from V and 3 from J, leaving 9 bases between them. The CDR3 contains 14 residues. Germline V gene data show CDR1 as LNHNV and CDR2 as YYDKDF (reference sequence). CDR3 amino acids: CATSRDLGVYEQYF. CDR3 DNA: TGTGCCACCAGCAGAGATCTGGGGGTCTACGAGCAGTACTTC.

About this clonotype itself: The germline gene is not matched at one end of the junction; a read error may be the cause. The rearrangement joins TRBV7-7 to TRBJ2-2; no reliable D call. The CDR3 covers 17 residues. Germline-derived CDR1 and CDR2 are SSHAT and FNYEAQ (reference sequence). CDR3 in amino acids: CASSHTVLSSNTGELFF. The CDR3 DNA is TGTGCTAGCAGCCACACCGTCCTTTCGTCGAACACCGGGGAGCTGTTTTTT.

V usage is TRBV10-3 and J usage is TRBJ2-5; D ambiguous. This CDR3 spans 15 amino acids. The germline V gene encodes CDR1 ENHRY and CDR2 SYGVKD. The V gene lost 6 bases and the J gene lost 4 bases, with 18 bases spanning the gap. As DNA, the CDR3 is TGTGCCATCAGATCTGGATGGACGTTATTAGAGACCCAGTACTTC. This encodes CAIRSGWTLLETQYF.